This T cell receptor (beta chain) was captured in a study of blood T cell repertoires in COVID-19. Study as a whole: Nucleic acid was either cDNA or gDNA, and it came from T cells, B-cell-depleted T cells, or PBMCs.

The V gene's germline CDR1 is LNHDA and CDR2 SQIVND (reference sequence). The CDR3 has 13 amino acids. V was cut by 6 bases and J by 1 base, with 7 bases left in between. Per the original methods: Amplifying reference gene primers gave estimates of nucleated cell counts. Produced via immunoSEQ multiplex PCR; TCRdb's table is partial and in-frame only. From that table come the V and J calls and clone size; the DNA was used to work out D and trimming. Found here are about 260,000 clones, 80% to 90% of them singletons; the top ten hold about 2.2%. The receptor comes from a woman aged 18-29 years who had recovered from COVID-19. This chain links TRBV19 with TRBJ1-5, with D perhaps matching TRBD1 (5 bases). The specimen was PBMCs or T cells enriched from blood (not recorded which). The CDR3 bases are TGTGCCAGTAGGAGACAGAGCAATCAGCCCCAGCATTTT. This sequence encodes CASRRQSNQPQHF.